Given below is one T cell receptor (beta chain) in context. What it binds is unknown. The authors ran a second PCR of 7 to 11 cycles using a sample-barcoded 5' primer and a J-beta primer mix. TCRdb independently ran MiXCR on the 5' RACE reads; one entry per CDR3 protein. Found here are about 510,000 distinct CDR3 sequences, roughly a quarter of them singletons; the top ten hold 3% to 4%. These data are taken from a study of blood T cells in healthy people across ages. Study results and caveats: The long-lived group displayed more naive CD4+ cells, plus higher diversity, than the aged donors did. Total diversity from one million sequenced T cells was likely underestimated.

CDR1 SGHDN and CDR2 FVKESK come from the germline V gene. The J segment lost 7 bases and the V segment lost 2 bases, leaving 11 bases of the junction unmatched. This CDR3 is 16 amino acids long. The sample also formed part of further work on T cells of mothers and their children.

The origin of this receptor is a boy aged 2 to 10 in good health. The material sequenced was blood. The chain recombines TRBV14 with TRBJ2-5; TRBD1 matches 9 bases. CDR3 in amino acids: CASSQLDRGSMGTQYF. In DNA form, the CDR3 reads TGTGCCAGCAGCCAACTTGACAGGGGGTCAATGGGGACCCAGTACTTC.